This record covers a single T cell receptor (beta chain). Its target antigen remains unknown. No clone much larger than this one lies a single base away; base qualities are absent. Library prep was done by the immunoSEQ multiplex PCR assay. In its TCRdb copy, this immuneACCESS table keeps in-frame sequences only and misses some clones. Where compared with another copy, unresolved V genes explain less than half of these, and the others have no known cause. Here the sample has fewer than 70,000 clones; around nine tenths occur a single time. More than 1.3% of the sample comes from the top ten. These data belong to a study of T cell changes during pregnancy in multiple sclerosis (dated 2019 in TCRdb). With regard to the full study: The study examined how the T cell repertoire changed over the course of pregnancy in women with multiple sclerosis.

Germline trimming amounts to 5 bases on V and 5 bases on J, with 16 as the count of junction bases outside the gene matches. Inclusive of the bounding cysteine and phenylalanine, the CDR3 is 18 residues long. CDR3 DNA is the only sequence kept; it has 54 bases, read in frame from the first base. CDR1 and CDR2 are drawn from the germline V gene: MDHEN, SYDVKM. The receptor comes from a female donor with multiple sclerosis, enrolled in a pregnancy study. Here the chain combines TRBV28 and TRBJ2-2; 8 central bases correspond to TRBD1. The sequences come from peripheral blood, collected in the second trimester of pregnancy. The base sequence is TGTGCCAGCAGTCAAGGGAGAGGACAGGGAGTCAGGACCGGGGAGCTGTTTTTT. Its product reads: CASSQGRGQGVRTGELFF.